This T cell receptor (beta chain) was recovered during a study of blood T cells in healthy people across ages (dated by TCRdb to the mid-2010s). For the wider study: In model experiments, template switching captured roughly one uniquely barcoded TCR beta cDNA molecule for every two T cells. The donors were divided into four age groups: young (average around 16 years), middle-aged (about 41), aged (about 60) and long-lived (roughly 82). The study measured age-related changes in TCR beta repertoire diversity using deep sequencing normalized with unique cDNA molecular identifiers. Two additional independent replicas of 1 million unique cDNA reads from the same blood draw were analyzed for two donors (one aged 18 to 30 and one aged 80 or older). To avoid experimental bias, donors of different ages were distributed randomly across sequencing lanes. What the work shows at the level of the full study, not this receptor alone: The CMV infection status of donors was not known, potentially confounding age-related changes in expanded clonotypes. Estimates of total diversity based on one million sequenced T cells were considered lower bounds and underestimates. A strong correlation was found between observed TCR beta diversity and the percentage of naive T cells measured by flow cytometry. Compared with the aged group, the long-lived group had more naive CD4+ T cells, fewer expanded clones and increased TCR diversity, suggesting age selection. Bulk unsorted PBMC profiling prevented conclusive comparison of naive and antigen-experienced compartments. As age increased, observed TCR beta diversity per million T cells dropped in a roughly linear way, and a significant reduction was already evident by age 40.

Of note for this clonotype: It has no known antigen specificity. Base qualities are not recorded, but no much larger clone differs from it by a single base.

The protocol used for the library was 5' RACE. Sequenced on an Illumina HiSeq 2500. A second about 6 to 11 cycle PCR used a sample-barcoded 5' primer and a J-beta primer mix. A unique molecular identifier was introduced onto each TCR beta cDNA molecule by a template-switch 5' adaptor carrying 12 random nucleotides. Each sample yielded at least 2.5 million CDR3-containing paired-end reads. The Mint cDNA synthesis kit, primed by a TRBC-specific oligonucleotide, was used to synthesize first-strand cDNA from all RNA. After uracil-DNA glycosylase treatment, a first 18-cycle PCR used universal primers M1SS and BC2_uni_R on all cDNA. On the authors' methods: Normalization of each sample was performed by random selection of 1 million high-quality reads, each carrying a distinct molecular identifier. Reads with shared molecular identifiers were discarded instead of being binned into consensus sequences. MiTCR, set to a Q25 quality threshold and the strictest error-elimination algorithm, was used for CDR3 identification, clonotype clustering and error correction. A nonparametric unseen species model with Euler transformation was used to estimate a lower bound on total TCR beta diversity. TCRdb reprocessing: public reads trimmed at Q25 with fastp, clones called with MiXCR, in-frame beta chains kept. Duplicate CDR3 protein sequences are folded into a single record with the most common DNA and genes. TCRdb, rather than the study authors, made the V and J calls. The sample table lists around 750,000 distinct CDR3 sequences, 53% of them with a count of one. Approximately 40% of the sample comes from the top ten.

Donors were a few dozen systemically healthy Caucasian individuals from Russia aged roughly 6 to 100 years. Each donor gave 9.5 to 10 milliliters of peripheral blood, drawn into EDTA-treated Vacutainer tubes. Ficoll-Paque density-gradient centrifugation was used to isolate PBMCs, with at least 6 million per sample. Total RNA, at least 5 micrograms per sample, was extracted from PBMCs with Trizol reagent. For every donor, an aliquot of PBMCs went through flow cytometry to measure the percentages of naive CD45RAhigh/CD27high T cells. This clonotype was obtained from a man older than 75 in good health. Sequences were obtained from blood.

The DNA sequence is as follows: TGTGCCAGCAGCTTAGGGCGGGGTGAAGAGAACCTGAAAAACATTCAGTACTTC. This encodes CASSLGRGEENLKNIQYF. The chain was built from TRBV7-8 and TRBJ2-4, and possibly TRBD2, on 6 matching bases. Counted from cysteine to phenylalanine, this CDR3 has 18 amino acids. Solely the CDR3 DNA is kept, with 54 bases framed from the first base. Cut back by 1 base and 4 bases, the V and J ends lie 20 bases apart. CDR1 is given as SGHVS and CDR2 as FQNEAQ, both from the germline V gene.